This T cell receptor beta chain came from a study of blood T cell repertoires in COVID-19. Study-wide context: The United States, Italy and Spain were the sources of the acute and convalescent COVID-19 samples. PBMCs, B-cell-depleted T cells, or T cells provided the cDNA or gDNA that made up the material.

Authors' data handling: Reference gene primers were amplified, and this amplification served to estimate nucleated cell counts. Sequenced by immunoSEQ multiplex PCR; TCRdb stores in-frame clones only, minus some. The V and J calls and clone size are taken from that table; D and trimming were inferred from the DNA. The repertoire consists of over 70,000 clones, with around 83% occurring once and the leading ten covering about 6.9%. Germline V gene data show CDR1 as LNHDA and CDR2 as SQIVND (reference sequence). This CDR3 comprises 16 residues. Trimming took 6 bases from V and 6 from J; bases not matched to a gene: 12. Seattle-derived patients entered the study during active infection and were followed longitudinally.

This sequence originates from a man aged 25 to 40 with COVID-19, enrolled during active disease. The chain couples TRBV19 to TRBJ1-1; 11 bases are shared with TRBD1. Sequenced input: peripheral blood. The CDR3 region is CASSPGTGGAGAEAFF. As DNA, the CDR3 is TGTGCCAGTAGCCCAGGGACAGGGGGAGCGGGCGCTGAAGCTTTCTTT.